This T cell receptor (beta chain) was profiled in a study of blood T cell repertoires in COVID-19 (dated by TCRdb to about 2020). As for the study more broadly: The collaborator samples originated in the United States, Italy and Spain and spanned the acute and convalescent phases of COVID-19. The prospective study material was composed of cDNA or gDNA derived from T cells, B-cell-depleted T cells, or PBMCs. Subjects who had been exposed to COVID-19, were actively infected with it, or had recovered from it provided the deeply sampled blood TCRbeta repertoires that made up the dataset. A freely available public database, intended as a resource for researchers studying the immune response to SARS-CoV-2, is where the repertoires were released. Samples came from the ongoing ImmuneRACE study (first 160 participants) plus 1,254 subjects from 6 global collaborators. Sample metadata almost always included a de-identified subject ID, COVID-19 status, age in years and sex. Where available, HLA class I and class II types were taken from metadata supplied by the sample provider and were not determined by assay-based typing. Summary of the overall study and its limitations: The amount of clinical and demographic metadata varied by source and participant and was provided uncurated.

Trimming takes 2 bases off V and 4 bases off J; junction bases not matched to a gene: 2. CDR1 and CDR2, per the germline V gene, are SNHLY and FYNNEI. The CDR3 starts with the cysteine, ends with the phenylalanine, and has 15 residues. The kept DNA is CDR3 alone, 45 bases in frame from the first base. TCRbeta CDR3 regions were amplified from genomic DNA using the immunoSEQ Assay, a bias-controlled multiplex PCR. The original methods were these. The number of nucleated cells in each sample was estimated from the amplification of reference gene primers within the assay. Sequence reads were collapsed and filtered to measure the absolute abundance of every unique TCRbeta CDR3 rearrangement. For each sample, productive Simpson clonality was calculated by taking the square root of Simpson's diversity index across productive rearrangements. The table comes from immuneACCESS by way of TCRdb, which keeps in-frame sequences with V and J called. Part of the clones is missing from these tables; in studies checked, under half for an unresolved V gene and the rest for unknown reasons. That table gives V, J and clone size, and the DNA gave D and trimming. A total of 200,000 to 250,000 clones appear in this sample, around 81% of them only once. The ten largest clones add up to 1.5% to 2% of the sample.

Another Seattle source contributed samples from volunteer blood donors who had recovered from COVID-19. The collaborating institutions used their own protocols to collect whole blood in K2EDTA tubes. For TCRbeta analysis, collaborator samples were shipped as frozen whole blood, as isolated PBMCs, or as DNA extracted from either sample type. As concerns this clone: Its specific antigen is unknown. One base away there is no much larger clone; base qualities are not given.

The clonotype was recovered from a man aged 25 to 40 who had recovered from COVID-19. The V and J genes are TRBV2 and TRBJ1-5; 10 bases in the middle match TRBD1. Sequenced input: peripheral blood. The CDR3 has the sequence CASSERTGGNQPQHF. The DNA is TGTGCCAGCAGTGAAAGGACAGGGGGAAATCAGCCCCAGCATTTT. Supplemented by the reference TRBV2 and TRBJ1-5 proteins around the CDR3, the complete variable domain is EPEVTQTPSHQVTQMGQEVILRCVPISNHLYFYWYRQILGQKVEFLVSFYNNEISEKSEIFDDQFSVERPDGSNFTLKIRSTKLEDSAMYFCASSERTGGNQPQHFGDGTRLSIL.